These 27 T cell receptor beta chains share one sample of origin, sequenced in a study of blood T cell repertoires in COVID-19. Using immunoSEQ multiplex PCR, the repertoire was profiled, and TCRdb retains in-frame clones only, with some absent. The table lists fewer than 400,000 clones, over 85% of them singletons. Sequenced: PBMCs or T cells enriched from blood (not recorded which). The source is a woman under 40 who had recovered from COVID-19.

This clone occurred a few times. The chain employs TRBV24-1 and TRBJ1-3; D perhaps matches TRBD1 (5 bases). The V gene lost 7 bases and the J gene lost 1 base, with 10 bases spanning the gap. The CDR3 extends over 14 amino acids. The V gene's germline CDR1 is KGHDR and CDR2 SFDVKD. In DNA, the CDR3 is TGTGCCACCAGCACAGGCGGATCTGGAAACACCATATATTTT. Protein: CATSTGGSGNTIYF.

The chain carries TRBV18 and TRBJ2-1, with 8 bases aligning to TRBD1. V lost 1 base to trimming and J lost 4 bases; unmatched junction nucleotides: 6. The length of the CDR3 is 16 residues. Germline CDR1 and CDR2: KGHSH and LQKENI. CDR3 in DNA: TGTGCCAGCTCACCACGGGGGGACAGGCTGTACAATGAGCAGTTCTTC. Its translation is CASSPRGDRLYNEQFF.

The rearrangement uses TRBV7-2 and TRBJ2-7; weak D call: TRBD2 (6 bases). CDR3 length: 14 amino acids. Germline loops: CDR1 SGHTA, CDR2 FQGNSA. The V gene lost 5 bases and the J gene lost 4 bases, with 15 bases spanning the gap. CDR3 coding DNA: TGTGCCAGCAGCCGCACCCGGGAGACTTACGAGCAGTACTTC. It encodes CASSRTRETYEQYF.

CDR3 nucleotide sequence: TGTGCCAGCAGCCCGCGAACGGAGAGTGAGCAGTTCTTC. It encodes CASSPRTESEQFF. The V call is TRBV11-3, the J call TRBJ2-1; D unclear. V shed 5 bases and J shed 9 bases, with 14 bases lying between them. The CDR3 spans 13 residues. Germline V gene sequence: CDR1 SGHNT, CDR2 YENEEA.

This rearrangement joins TRBV3-1 (or the pseudogene TRBV3-2) to TRBJ2-7, with D possibly being TRBD2 (5 bases). The germline V and J ends were trimmed by 0 bases and 10 bases, with 10 bases remaining between them. Looked up from germline, CDR1 is LGHDT and CDR2 is YNNKEL (reference sequence). This CDR3 spans 12 amino acids. The CDR3 region has the DNA TGTGCCAGCAGCCAAGACCGACGGGGACAGTACTTC. Translation: CASSQDRRGQYF.

This clone was observed a single time. The chain combines TRBV14 with TRBJ2-1; 7 bases match TRBD2. The V segment lost 2 bases and the J segment 8 bases; nucleotides outside the gene matches: 6. Germline loops: CDR1 SGHDN, CDR2 FVKESK. CDR3 length: 14 amino acids. The CDR3 coding sequence is TGTGCCAGCAGCCAACTAGCGGTCCTCGATGAGCAGTTCTTC. It translates to CASSQLAVLDEQFF.

Here the CDR3 DNA reads TGTGCCAGCAGCGTAGGTTGGGCTCAGAACACTGAAGCTTTCTTT. Protein sequence: CASSVGWAQNTEAFF. The rearrangement uses TRBV9 and TRBJ1-1; D is uncertain. Per the germline V gene, CDR1 is SGDLS and CDR2 is YYNGEE. The CDR3 runs to 15 residues. V gave up 0 bases and J gave up 1 base, with 10 bases separating them.

CDR3 bases: TGTGCCAGCAGGACAGGGTTTTGGCCCCAGCATTTT. It codes for CASRTGFWPQHF. This chain connects TRBV27 to TRBJ1-5; 7 nucleotides agree with TRBD1. CDR1 MNHEY and CDR2 SMNVEV come from the germline V gene (reference sequence). The CDR3 consists of 12 residues. With 6 bases clipped from V and 9 bases from J, the junction kept 5 bases outside the gene matches.

This clone appeared a few times. The genes are TRBV5-1 and TRBJ2-7; D may be TRBD2 (5 bases). This CDR3 region has 14 residues. In germline, CDR1 is SGHRS, CDR2 YFSETQ. Trimming pared 5 bases from V and 3 bases from J, leaving 15 bases between. CDR3 nucleotides: TGCGCCAGCAGGGGCCGGGGTGGAGGCTACGAGCAGTACTTC. Its protein is CASRGRGGGYEQYF.

The rearrangement joins TRBV30 to TRBJ1-6, with D perhaps TRBD1 (6 bases). The CDR3 is 17 amino acids. V was cut by 2 bases and J by 10 bases, with 24 bases left in between. The V gene's germline CDR1 is GTSNPN and CDR2 SVGIG (reference sequence). The CDR3 DNA reads as TGTGCCTGGAGTTTCGTACGGACGGGCGGTAGGGGGTCACCCCTCCACTTT. Translating gives CAWSFVRTGGRGSPLHF.

The genes are TRBV7-3 and TRBJ1-5; 9 bases map to TRBD1. Per germline, CDR1 SGHTA and CDR2 FQGTGA. CDR3 size: 17 residues. V trimming: 4 bases; J trimming: 10 bases; junction bases outside the gene matches: 17. This CDR3 reads CASSSRPGQGASPPQHF. CDR3 DNA: TGTGCCAGCAGCTCACGGCCGGGACAGGGTGCCTCACCCCCCCAGCATTTT.

This clone was recorded only once. This chain links TRBV30 with TRBJ2-7, with unresolved D. The CDR3 runs to 12 residues. V was cut by 2 bases and J by 3 bases, with 8 bases left in between. The germline CDR1 and CDR2 sequences are GTSNPN and SVGIG (reference sequence). The CDR3 spells CAWSPVSYEQYF. The CDR3 nucleotides read TGTGCCTGGAGTCCGGTTAGCTACGAGCAGTACTTC.

The chain recombines TRBV3-1 (or the pseudogene TRBV3-2) with TRBJ2-1, with D possibly being TRBD2 (5 bases). The V and J ends lost 4 bases and 4 bases respectively, with 11 bases between them. The CDR3 is 14 residues long. The germline gives CDR1 LGHDT, CDR2 YNNKEL (reference sequence). DNA of the CDR3: TGTGCCAGCAGCCGGACTCTACTTTACAATGAGCAGTTCTTC. Its translation: CASSRTLLYNEQFF.

The CDR3 sequence: CASSPTSGFPNEQFF. CDR3 nucleotide sequence: TGTGCCAGCAGCCCCACTAGCGGGTTCCCCAATGAGCAGTTCTTC. The chain joins TRBV7-3 to TRBJ2-1, with TRBD2 identical over 9 bases. Germline CDR1 SGHTA, CDR2 FQGTGA. With 5 bases clipped from V and 6 bases from J, the junction kept 8 bases outside the gene matches. This CDR3 is 15 amino acids long.

The chain has TRBV4-3 and TRBJ1-1; D call uncertain. Germline CDR1 LGHNA, CDR2 YSLEER. CDR3 size: 13 residues. Trimming stripped 4 bases from V and 0 bases from J, with 6 bases between. CDR3 nucleotide sequence: TGCGCCAGCAGCCTAGACATGAACACTGAAGCTTTCTTT. Protein product: CASSLDMNTEAFF.

CDR3 sequence: CAIGAGQWDGYTF. The DNA for the CDR3 is TGTGCCATCGGGGCAGGGCAATGGGATGGCTACACCTTC. The genes are TRBV10-3 and TRBJ1-2; D is perhaps TRBD1 (5 bases). V was clipped by 8 bases and J by 6 bases, with 16 bases between them. The CDR3 contains 13 residues. Germline lookup yields CDR1 ENHRY and CDR2 SYGVKD.

The chain combines TRBV30 with TRBJ1-3; 9 bases are a match to TRBD1. The CDR3 is 19 residues long. V gave up 2 bases and J gave up 0 bases; unmatched junction bases: 14. Germline assignment: CDR1 GTSNPN and CDR2 SVGIG (reference sequence). The CDR3 protein is CAWSFIGPGQGYSGNTIYF. In DNA, the CDR3 is TGTGCCTGGAGTTTCATAGGACCGGGACAGGGATACTCTGGAAACACCATATATTTT. Full variable domain (remainder filled in from reference TRBV30 and TRBJ1-3): SQTIHQWPATLVQPVGSPLSLECTVEGTSNPNLYWYRQAAGRGLQLLFYSVGIGQISSEVPQNLSASRPQDRQFILSSKKLLLSDSGFYLCAWSFIGPGQGYSGNTIYFGEGSWLTVV.

The V and J genes are TRBV19 and TRBJ2-1, with a tentative D call TRBD1 (6 bases). Deletions cut 3 bases from V and 0 bases from J, with 9 bases between. This CDR3 contains 15 residues. Germline V gives CDR1 LNHDA, CDR2 SQIVND (reference sequence). The CDR3: CASSIQGLSYNEQFF. In DNA form, the CDR3 reads TGTGCCAGTAGTATCCAGGGGCTCTCCTACAATGAGCAGTTCTTC.

The rearrangement uses TRBV11-2 and TRBJ2-3; 7 bases map to TRBD1. Per the germline V gene, CDR1 is SGHAT and CDR2 is FQNNGV. Unmatched junction bases numbered 12, after V lost 5 bases and J lost 4 bases. This CDR3 comprises 16 residues. The CDR3 sequence: CASSLYFRQGADTQYF. Here the CDR3 DNA reads TGTGCCAGCAGCCTTTACTTCCGGCAGGGGGCAGATACGCAGTATTTT.

The chain combines TRBV18 with TRBJ1-1, with TRBD1 identical over 7 bases. With 1 base clipped from V and 2 bases from J, the junction kept 13 bases outside the gene matches. The CDR3 runs to 18 residues. Germline V gives CDR1 KGHSH, CDR2 LQKENI. CDR3 loop: CASSPLYRGTGVNTEAFF. DNA of the CDR3: TGTGCCAGCTCACCACTTTACCGGGGAACAGGGGTCAACACTGAAGCTTTCTTT.

This sequence joins TRBV29-1 and TRBJ2-7; 10 nucleotides align to TRBD1. Trimming removed 3 bases from V and 3 bases from J; junction bases left unmatched: 8. Germline loops: CDR1 SQVTM, CDR2 ANQGSEA. CDR3 size: 15 residues. CDR3 sequence: CSVEFRDRGLYEQYF. The CDR3 DNA reads TGCAGCGTTGAGTTCCGGGACAGGGGCCTCTACGAGCAGTACTTC.

This clone was detected a few times. V usage is TRBV11-2 and J usage is TRBJ1-2; D ambiguous. From germline, CDR1 is SGHAT and CDR2 FQNNGV. The CDR3 has 14 residues. V was cut by 3 bases and J by 4 bases, with 12 bases left in between. CDR3 sequence (DNA): TGTGCCAGCAGCTTGGGAGTCCGGACCTATGGCTACACCTTC. This gives the protein CASSLGVRTYGYTF.

This chain connects TRBV29-1 to TRBJ1-1; no reliable D call. V was pared by 6 bases and J by 7 bases, with 12 bases between. The CDR3 totals 11 residues. Germline-derived CDR1 and CDR2 are SQVTM and ANQGSEA. CDR3 sequence reads: CSVEGGLEAFF. The CDR3 nucleotides are TGCAGCGTCGAGGGCGGGCTTGAAGCTTTCTTT.

The chain carries TRBV5-4 and TRBJ2-4; 8 nucleotides align to TRBD1. Trimming cost V 0 bases and J 1 base; bases outside gene matches: 6. This CDR3 contains 17 residues. The germline V gene encodes CDR1 SGHNT and CDR2 YYREEE (reference sequence). The CDR3 bases are TGTGCCAGCAGCTTGGTTACAGGGGGTTTGGCCAAAAACATTCAGTACTTC. Its protein is CASSLVTGGLAKNIQYF.

This sequence joins TRBV7-9 and TRBJ1-4, with 7 bases aligning to TRBD1. Germline V gene lookup returns CDR1 SEHNR and CDR2 FQNEAQ (reference sequence). CDR3 size: 14 residues. J lost 10 bases, V lost 6 bases, and 11 bases had no gene match. The CDR3 sequence is CASSRRDRRIKLFF. In DNA form, the CDR3 reads TGTGCCAGCAGTCGCCGGGACAGAAGAATAAAACTGTTTTTT.

V gene TRBV5-1 combines with J gene TRBJ1-2; 7 bases fit TRBD1. CDR1 is SGHRS, CDR2 YFSETQ, per germline. Trimming cost V 3 bases and J 6 bases; bases outside gene matches: 8. This CDR3 is built from 14 residues. CDR3 protein: CASSWGQSTNGYTF. For the CDR3, the DNA is TGCGCCAGCAGCTGGGGACAGTCCACAAATGGCTACACCTTC.

This rearrangement joins TRBV9 to TRBJ2-1, with 8 bases fitting TRBD1. After removal of 7 bases from V and 2 bases from J, the junction contained 8 bases not matched to a gene. The CDR3 sequence is 15 residues long. Per germline, CDR1 SGDLS and CDR2 YYNGEE. The CDR3 loop is CASPQGADPYNEQFF. In DNA, the CDR3 is TGTGCCAGCCCCCAGGGGGCGGACCCCTACAATGAGCAGTTCTTC. Looking up the rest from reference TRBV9 and TRBJ2-1 gives the full variable domain: DSGVTQTPKHLITATGQRVTLRCSPRSGDLSVYWYQQSLDQGLQFLIQYYNGEERAKGNILERFSAQQFPDLHSELNLSSLELGDSALYFCASPQGADPYNEQFFGPGTRLTVL.